The next 4 T cell receptor beta chains were all read from a single sample in a study of cytomegalovirus exposure and HLA in healthy donors. Using immunoSEQ multiplex PCR, the repertoire was profiled, and TCRdb retains in-frame clones only, with some absent. The sample carries roughly 200,000 clones, approximately 86% recorded once. The sequenced material came from PBMCs. Receptors originate from a man aged 25 to 40 in good health and CMV-seropositive.

The CDR3: CASTSGANQPQHF. The CDR3 bases are TGTGCCAGTACTTCAGGGGCCAATCAGCCCCAGCATTTT. The chain links TRBV19 to TRBJ1-5; weak D call: TRBD1 (6 bases). Germline lookup yields CDR1 LNHDA and CDR2 SQIVND (reference sequence). The CDR3 contains 13 residues. Trimming shortened V by 7 bases and J by 3 bases, and 10 bases separated the two germline ends.

The V and J genes are TRBV27 and TRBJ1-5, with 7 bases aligning to TRBD1. The length of the CDR3 is 17 residues. The J segment lost 4 bases and the V segment lost 6 bases, leaving 15 bases of the junction unmatched. Germline loops: CDR1 MNHEY, CDR2 SMNVEV (reference sequence). The CDR3 spells CASSFLYRTGDNQPQHF. CDR3 nucleotides: TGTGCCAGCAGCTTTCTATACCGGACAGGTGATAATCAGCCCCAGCATTTT.

This clone was detected only once. This rearrangement joins TRBV5-1 to TRBJ2-7, with 8 bases matching TRBD1. V trimming: 1 base; J trimming: 6 bases; junction bases outside the gene matches: 9. Germline V CDR1 and CDR2: SGHRS, YFSETQ. CDR3 length equals 15 residues. Written as DNA, the CDR3 is TGCGCCAGCAGCTTGCCCGGGACAGGTTTCGGCGAGCAGTACTTC. Its protein is CASSLPGTGFGEQYF.

This chain's CDR3 is CARRYRDRIHYEQYF. The CDR3 DNA follows: TGTGCCAGAAGGTACCGGGACAGGATTCACTACGAGCAGTACTTC. The chain uses TRBV5-3 and TRBJ2-7, with 8 bases lining up with TRBD1. TRBV5-3 carries the ORF label, with uncertain function. The trim removed 5 bases at V and 3 bases at J, leaving 10 bases unmatched. CDR3 size: 15 residues.